The 20 T cell receptor beta chains in this list originate from one sample, sequenced in a study of blood T cell repertoires in COVID-19. TCRdb's copy holds only in-frame clones and misses some; the assay was immunoSEQ multiplex PCR. The sample lists approximately 290,000 clones, around 82% occurring once. The sequenced sample was peripheral blood. Source of these receptors: a person in their 70s with COVID-19, enrolled during active disease.

CDR3 region: CASSVVGEGQPQHF. CDR3 in DNA: TGTGCCAGCAGTGTAGTAGGGGAGGGGCAGCCCCAGCATTTT. This chain connects TRBV25-1 to TRBJ1-5; tentatively, D is TRBD1 (5 bases). Trimming removed 4 bases at V and 7 bases at J, with 14 bases between. The CDR3 length is 14 residues. The V gene's germline CDR1 is MGHDK and CDR2 SYGVNS.

V gene TRBV7-3 combines with J gene TRBJ2-4; the match to TRBD1 covers 10 bases. Germline CDR1 SGHTA, CDR2 FQGTGA. The CDR3 length is 15 residues. V lost 4 bases and J lost 1; bases outside the gene matches: 1. The CDR3 loop reads CASSWGQGAKNIQYF. As DNA, the CDR3 is TGTGCCAGCAGCTGGGGACAGGGGGCCAAAAACATTCAGTACTTC. The full variable domain, with the rest looked up from reference TRBV7-3 and TRBJ2-4, is GAGVSQTPSNKVTEKGKYVELRCDPISGHTALYWYRQSLGQGPEFLIYFQGTGAADDSGLPNDRFFAVRPEGSVSTLKIQRTERGDSAVYLCASSWGQGAKNIQYFGAGTRLSVL.

This rearrangement joins TRBV4-3 to TRBJ1-4, with D perhaps matching TRBD1 (6 bases). There are 13 residues in the CDR3. The germline CDR1 and CDR2 sequences are LGHNA and YSLEER. Deletions cut 2 bases from V and 7 bases from J, with 8 bases between. CDR3 sequence (DNA): TGCGCCAGCAGCCAACTCAGGGGTGAAAAACTGTTTTTT. Its protein is CASSQLRGEKLFF.

As to this clone: Within the sample, other DNA sequences also encode this same CDR3. The chain has TRBV28 and TRBJ1-4; D remains unclear. Germline values: CDR1 MDHEN, CDR2 SYDVKM. The V end lost 4 bases, the J end lost 6 bases, and 3 bases lay between the germline ends. The CDR3 runs to 11 residues. The CDR3 sequence: CASSSDEKLFF. In DNA, the CDR3 is TGTGCCAGCAGTTCGGATGAAAAACTGTTTTTT.

This sequence joins TRBV14 and TRBJ2-2; 8 positions agree with TRBD1. J gave up 4 bases and V 4 bases, and 8 bases lay outside the gene matches. CDR3 length: 16 amino acids. Germline V gene lookup returns CDR1 SGHDN and CDR2 FVKESK. Here the CDR3 reads CASSLWTGTGTGELFF. In DNA, the CDR3 is TGTGCCAGCAGCCTATGGACCGGGACAGGCACCGGGGAGCTGTTTTTT.

The V gene is TRBV4-2, the J gene TRBJ2-1; 13 positions agree with TRBD2. V was clipped by 6 bases and J by 7 bases; unmatched bases: 12. CDR3 length: 17 residues. Germline CDR1 reads LGHNA; CDR2 reads YNFKEQ. This CDR3 is CASSLEGTSGTGNEQFF. DNA for the CDR3: TGTGCCAGCAGTCTGGAAGGGACTAGCGGGACGGGGAATGAGCAGTTCTTC.

The chain carries TRBV18 and TRBJ2-1; perhaps TRBD2 as D (6 bases). This CDR3 has 15 residues. CDR1 and CDR2 (germline): KGHSH, LQKENI. V gave up 1 base and J gave up 6 bases, with 13 bases separating them. CDR3 sequence (DNA): TGTGCCAGCTCACCACGGGACTCCGATTCCAATGAGCAGTTCTTC. The encoded protein is CASSPRDSDSNEQFF. Filled out from reference TRBV18 and TRBJ2-1, the complete variable domain reads NAGVMQNPRHLVRRRGQEARLRCSPMKGHSHVYWYRQLPEEGLKFMVYLQKENIIDESGMPKERFSAEFPKEGPSILRIQQVVRGDSAAYFCASSPRDSDSNEQFFGPGTRLTVL.

The chain couples TRBV28 to TRBJ1-3, with D perhaps TRBD1 (6 bases). CDR3 length equals 13 residues. CDR1 is MDHEN, CDR2 SYDVKM, per germline. Between the trimmed V and J ends, which lost 11 bases and 0 bases, there was a span of 11 bases. CDR3 nucleotides: TGTGCCTCAGGGGAAGTCTCTGGAAACACCATATATTTT. Amino acids: CASGEVSGNTIYF.

The chain combines TRBV3-1 (or the pseudogene TRBV3-2) with TRBJ1-1; the D gene is possibly TRBD1 (6 bases). This CDR3 has 15 residues. The germline V and J ends were trimmed by 1 base and 3 bases, with 12 bases remaining between them. The germline gives CDR1 LGHDT, CDR2 YNNKEL (reference sequence). CDR3: CASSQVWGGDTEAFF. CDR3 sequence (DNA): TGTGCCAGCAGCCAAGTTTGGGGGGGCGACACTGAAGCTTTCTTT.

Here the CDR3 DNA reads TGTGCCAGCGGGACAGGGTCGCGCGAAAAACTGTTTTTT. Its translation is CASGTGSREKLFF. The chain couples TRBV28 to TRBJ1-4; 9 bases map to TRBD1. CDR1 is MDHEN and CDR2 is SYDVKM in the germline V gene. The CDR3 is 13 amino acids. V trimming: 8 bases; J trimming: 8 bases; junction bases outside the gene matches: 6.

J is TRBJ1-2 and V is TRBV28, with TRBD1 matching 7 bases. The V and J ends lost 10 bases and 4 bases, in that order; junction bases with no gene match: 6. Germline CDR1 and CDR2: MDHEN and SYDVKM. The CDR3 loop spans 12 amino acids. CDR3 sequence reads: CATRTGSYGYTF. CDR3 DNA: TGTGCCACCAGGACAGGTTCCTATGGCTACACCTTC.

The V and J genes are TRBV7-2 and TRBJ2-5; 9 positions match TRBD1. Looked up from germline, CDR1 is SGHTA and CDR2 is FQGNSA. With V trimmed by 5 bases and J by 4 bases, 5 bases remained unmatched. This CDR3 comprises 14 residues. Here the CDR3 DNA reads TGTGCCAGCAGCAAGGGACAGGGAGGAGAGACCCAGTACTTC. Its translation: CASSKGQGGETQYF.

This chain links TRBV3-1 (or the pseudogene TRBV3-2) with TRBJ1-2; 7 positions agree with TRBD1. In germline, CDR1 is LGHDT, CDR2 YNNKEL (reference sequence). With V trimmed by 5 bases and J by 8 bases, 5 bases remained unmatched. The CDR3 length is 12 residues. The DNA of the CDR3 is TGTGCCAGCAGCAGCCGGGACAGAGGCTACACCTTC. It codes for CASSSRDRGYTF.

The chain couples TRBV4-1 to TRBJ1-3; D perhaps matches TRBD1 (5 bases). The CDR3 length is 16 residues. CDR1 is MGHRA, CDR2 YSYEKL, per germline. Trimming cost V 4 bases and J 0 bases, with 13 bases left between them. CDR3 nucleotides: TGCGCCAGCAGCCCAATACCGGGGGGCTCTGGAAACACCATATATTTT. Protein product: CASSPIPGGSGNTIYF.

The CDR3 here is CASSQDRGKETQYF. As DNA, the CDR3 is TGTGCCAGCAGCCAAGATCGGGGGAAGGAGACCCAGTACTTC. The V call is TRBV3-1 (or the pseudogene TRBV3-2), the J call TRBJ2-5; tentative D call: TRBD2 (6 bases). V lost 0 bases to trimming and J lost 5 bases, with 10 bases between them. CDR1 is LGHDT, CDR2 YNNKEL, per germline (reference sequence). This CDR3 has 14 residues.

The chain links TRBV20-1 to TRBJ2-5; D remains unclear. The CDR3 spans 11 residues. V gave up 6 bases and J gave up 5 bases, with 10 bases separating them. The germline CDR1 and CDR2 sequences are DFQATT and SNEGSKA (reference sequence). The CDR3 DNA reads TGCAGTGCCCTGGGCGAGGAGACCCAGTACTTC. Its translation: CSALGEETQYF.

V and J are TRBV19 and TRBJ2-2, with a weak D call TRBD1 (7 bases). CDR3 length: 14 amino acids. Germline lookup yields CDR1 LNHDA and CDR2 SQIVND (reference sequence). With 9 bases removed from V and 0 bases from J, the gap between germline ends came to 11 bases. The CDR3 protein is CASAGQSNTGELFF. The CDR3 DNA reads TGTGCCAGCGCGGGACAGTCGAACACCGGGGAGCTGTTTTTT.

This clone showed up just once. The chain uses TRBV7-9 and TRBJ2-1; possible D gene TRBD1, 6 bases. This CDR3 contains 11 residues. V was pared by 3 bases and J by 11 bases, with 8 bases between. The germline V gene has CDR1 SEHNR and CDR2 FQNEAQ (reference sequence). The CDR3 nucleotides read TGTGCCAGCAGCTTCGGGACAAAGCAGTTCTTC. Translating gives CASSFGTKQFF.

V gene TRBV2 combines with J gene TRBJ1-1; maybe TRBD1 (5 bases). Germline lookup yields CDR1 SNHLY and CDR2 FYNNEI. V lost 11 bases to trimming and J lost 1 base, with 14 bases between them. This CDR3 comprises 13 residues. CDR3 amino acids: CAPTKGRNTEAFF. The CDR3 nucleotides read TGTGCCCCTACCAAGGGGCGGAACACTGAAGCTTTCTTT.

The chain combines TRBV30 with TRBJ1-2, with D possibly matching TRBD1 (5 bases). CDR1 is GTSNPN and CDR2 is SVGIG in the germline V gene (reference sequence). V was pared by 1 base and J by 8 bases, with 11 bases between. The CDR3 sequence is 12 residues long. The CDR3 DNA follows: TGTGCCTGGAGTGGGGGGGGAAGGGGCTACACCTTC. Translated, it gives CAWSGGGRGYTF. Based on the CDR3 plus reference TRBV30 and TRBJ1-2, the full variable domain is SQTIHQWPATLVQPVGSPLSLECTVEGTSNPNLYWYRQAAGRGLQLLFYSVGIGQISSEVPQNLSASRPQDRQFILSSKKLLLSDSGFYLCAWSGGGRGYTFGSGTRLTVV.